The rows below give T cell receptor beta chains drawn from one sample of a study of read filtering for tumor transcriptome and immune sequencing. From the reads, TCRdb called clonotypes with MiXCR, one entry per CDR3 protein. This sample yields about 86,000 distinct CDR3 sequences, of which approximately 13% are seen a single time; 15% belongs to the top ten. The sample taken for sequencing was a population of CD138-negative cells sorted from bone marrow. These receptors originate from a donor at least 40 years old with multiple myeloma. CDR3s include the opening cysteine and the closing phenylalanine or tryptophan. The order of the fields is V gene, J gene, CDR3 protein.

>TRBV29-1|TRBJ2-5
CSVRARTGETQYF
>TRBV27|TRBJ2-5
CASSSLGAGALETQYF
>TRBV20-1|TRBJ2-1
CSATPMAGGIYNEQFF
>TRBV7-6|TRBJ2-1
CASSSSGDGGYNEQFF
>TRBV29-1|TRBJ1-4
CSVTGGDEKLFF
>TRBV20-1|TRBJ2-7
CSARQELGYYEQYF
>TRBV25-1|TRBJ2-7
CASSEAPPHERQYF
>TRBV6-2/TRBV6-3|TRBJ2-1
CASTRYNEQFF
>TRBV7-8|TRBJ2-5
CASSPRSIQETQYF
>TRBV27|TRBJ2-5
CASSRTGDKLEETQYF
>TRBV5-1|TRBJ2-1
CASSYLGPGKTNEQFF
>TRBV28|TRBJ2-7
CASSGDRTYEQYF
>TRBV7-9|TRBJ2-2
CASSPQGSGELFF
>TRBV3-1|TRBJ1-1
CASSQENRGLTEAFF
>TRBV29-1|TRBJ2-7
CSAERLAGGNNEQYF
>TRBV5-6|TRBJ2-1
CASRLFRSYNEQFF
>TRBV5-5|TRBJ2-7
CASSLEGAREQYF
>TRBV20-1|TRBJ2-3
CSARDQLTPPSTDTQYF
>TRBV20-1|TRBJ1-5
CSAGDGPSNQPQHF
>TRBV11-3|TRBJ2-2
CAIYRGHTGELFF
>TRBV5-1|TRBJ2-1
CASSLGLGQLYNEQFF
>TRBV20-1|TRBJ2-5
CSARDSQGFQETQYF
>TRBV11-2|TRBJ2-4
CASSSIRGFAKNIQYF
>TRBV29-1|TRBJ2-1
CSVARTGATDEQLF
>TRBV5-1|TRBJ2-1
CASSLVGSIYNEQFF
>TRBV11-3|TRBJ2-1
CASSLRDRPSYNEQFF
>TRBV6-1|TRBJ2-1
CASSERPGLAVYNEQFF
>TRBV5-1|TRBJ2-1
CASSLPTGGVYNEQFF
>TRBV25-1|TRBJ2-1
CASSGTSGRAWNEQFF
>TRBV20-1|TRBJ2-5
CSARIPSSDETQYF
>TRBV4-2|TRBJ1-1
CASSQDLQGASVRTEAFF
>TRBV7-7|TRBJ2-2
CASSLGDNTGELFF
>TRBV4-1|TRBJ1-1
CASSQGVTVRTEAFF
>TRBV20-1|TRBJ2-1
CSAPNPRQLNEQFF
>TRBV12-3/TRBV12-4|TRBJ2-1
CASSSLTSGSFHEQFF
>TRBV12-5|TRBJ2-1
CASGPKTSGISYNEQFF
>TRBV6-5|TRBJ2-5
CASSYSPGRAETQYF
>TRBV15|TRBJ2-1
CATSRVRATYNEQFF
>TRBV5-4|TRBJ2-1
CASSRGSGRGHEKFF
>TRBV7-2|TRBJ1-2
CASTPHGSIYGYTF
>TRBV12-3/TRBV12-4|TRBJ2-2
CAIHPDGKLTGELLF
>TRBV6-2/TRBV6-3|TRBJ2-1
CASSHSNEQFF
>TRBV6-1|TRBJ1-5
CASSGHSNQPQHF
>TRBV6-5|TRBJ2-7
CASSYSPGLGEQYF
>TRBV20-1|TRBJ2-7
CSARVGTAYEQYF
>TRBV7-9|TRBJ2-3
CASSLERGRGRDTQYF
>TRBV20-1|TRBJ1-1
CSATLGQGDTEAFF
>TRBV12-3/TRBV12-4|TRBJ1-2
CASRSPGGYTF
>TRBV7-8|TRBJ2-1
CASSLAWESELSTRRGSYNEQFF
>TRBV28|TRBJ2-1
CATQSPVTESNEQFF
>TRBV7-9|TRBJ2-5
CASSLGGHPGETQYF
>TRBV4-1|TRBJ2-3
CASSQDGRMTDTQYF
>TRBV15|TRBJ2-7
CATSRVQSARSYEQYF
>TRBV5-1|TRBJ1-4
CASSLGVGEKLFF
>TRBV5-1|TRBJ1-1
CASSVQGMSTTEAFF
>TRBV18|TRBJ2-1
CASSPPRTLLGNEQFF
>TRBV7-6|TRBJ2-1
CASGGLAGEAYNEQFF
>TRBV7-9|TRBJ2-1
CASSLGTSGSGSYNEQFF
>TRBV20-1|TRBJ2-7
CSARDIGTGNEQYF
>TRBV14|TRBJ2-7
CASSQVRIYRGPGDEQYF